One sample yielded the 21 T cell receptor beta chains listed below, sequenced in a study of CD4 T cells in relation to SARS-CoV-2 and coronaviruses. CD4+ T cells from unexposed donors were obtained before the COVID-19 pandemic (2011-2018). Isolation of CD4+ T cells took place after less than 11 days in culture. These receptors lack a known antigen. Only in-frame clones appear in the TCRdb table, and some are missing; sequencing was by immunoSEQ multiplex PCR. Of 25,000 to 30,000 clones detected, roughly four fifths appear once; the ten largest clones hold roughly 13%. The sample taken for sequencing was CD4+ T cells from PBMCs, cultured in vitro. The receptor source for this set is a human donor in good health.

This clone occurred once. The rearrangement uses TRBV2 and TRBJ1-2, with TRBD1 as a possible D gene (5 bases). Germline V lookup: CDR1 SNHLY, CDR2 FYNNEI. V lost 7 bases and J lost 4, with 10 bases in between. This CDR3 is 12 amino acids long. For the CDR3, the DNA is TGTGCCAGCACGGGGACCCCCTATGGCTACACCTTC. Protein product: CASTGTPYGYTF.

This sequence joins TRBV5-1 and TRBJ2-1; 10 nucleotides agree with TRBD1. Germline loops: CDR1 SGHRS, CDR2 YFSETQ. The CDR3 covers 18 residues. V shed 0 bases, J shed 3 bases, and the junction held 9 bases outside the gene matches. CDR3 bases: TGCGCCAGCAGCTTGGCCCCGTCGGGACAGGGGCTCTACAATGAGCAGTTCTTC. Residues: CASSLAPSGQGLYNEQFF.

The rearrangement links TRBV14 to TRBJ2-3, with TRBD2 matching 9 bases. Germline V gene data show CDR1 as SGHDN and CDR2 as FVKESK. This CDR3 region has 18 residues. The V gene end was trimmed by 0 bases and the J gene end by 0 bases; junction bases not matched to a gene: 7. The CDR3 DNA reads TGTGCCAGCAGCCAAGATCTTCTGCTAGCGGGGAGCACAGATACGCAGTATTTT. Amino acid sequence: CASSQDLLLAGSTDTQYF.

The chain links TRBV3-1 (or the pseudogene TRBV3-2) to TRBJ2-1; D is unresolved. V lost 0 bases and J lost 3, with 3 bases in between. This CDR3 region has 13 residues. Germline V gene sequence: CDR1 LGHDT, CDR2 YNNKEL (reference sequence). The CDR3 region is CASSQELYNEQFF. Here the CDR3 DNA reads TGTGCCAGCAGCCAAGAACTCTACAATGAGCAGTTCTTC.

The gene calls are TRBV19 and TRBJ1-1, with TRBD1 as a possible D gene (5 bases). From germline, CDR1 is LNHDA and CDR2 SQIVND (reference sequence). Trimming shortened V by 5 bases and J by 2 bases, and 9 bases separated the two germline ends. The CDR3 contains 13 residues. This CDR3 is CASSPRANTEAFF. The CDR3, as DNA: TGTGCCAGTAGTCCCAGGGCAAACACTGAAGCTTTCTTT.

The genes are TRBV2 and TRBJ1-1; 8 nucleotides agree with TRBD1. Germline V gene data show CDR1 as SNHLY and CDR2 as FYNNEI. The CDR3 consists of 14 residues. V shed 6 bases and J 3 bases; nucleotides not matched to a gene: 6. CDR3 coding DNA: TGTGCCAGCAGCCCGACAGGGGTGTACACTGAAGCTTTCTTT. Protein: CASSPTGVYTEAFF.

The chain combines TRBV11-3 with TRBJ2-7; 14 bases line up with TRBD2. This CDR3 contains 14 residues. Germline V gene data show CDR1 as SGHNT and CDR2 as YENEEA. V was clipped by 4 bases and J by 6 bases; unmatched bases: 2. CDR3 DNA: TGTGCCAGCAGCTCCGGACTAGCGGGAGGCGAGCAGTACTTC. Translating gives CASSSGLAGGEQYF. Full variable domain (outside the CDR3, taken from reference TRBV11-3 and TRBJ2-7): EAGVVQSPRYKIIEKKQPVAFWCNPISGHNTLYWYLQNLGQGPELLIRYENEEAVDDSQLPKDRFSAERLKGVDSTLKIQPAELGDSAVYLCASSSGLAGGEQYFGPGTRLTVT.

DNA of the CDR3: TGCAGTGCTGGCGACGGTGAAGCTTTCTTT. It is translated as CSAGDGEAFF. V gene TRBV20-1 combines with J gene TRBJ1-1; D is unresolved. The V and J ends lost 5 bases and 7 bases respectively, with 8 bases between them. Germline V gene sequence: CDR1 DFQATT, CDR2 SNEGSKA (reference sequence). CDR3 size: 10 residues.

This clone has more than one count but fewer than ten. The gene calls are TRBV7-9 and TRBJ1-2; unclear D gene. Germline V gene lookup returns CDR1 SEHNR and CDR2 FQNEAQ (reference sequence). There are 12 residues in the CDR3. Between the trimmed V and J ends, which lost 3 bases and 5 bases, there was a span of 7 bases. This CDR3 reads CASSLTEYGYTF. In DNA form, the CDR3 reads TGTGCCAGCAGCTTGACGGAGTATGGCTACACCTTC. The full variable domain, its missing parts supplied by reference TRBV7-9 and TRBJ1-2, is DTGVSQNPRHKITKRGQNVTFRCDPISEHNRLYWYRQTLGQGPEFLTYFQNEAQLEKSRLLSDRFSAERPKGSFSTLEIQRTEQGDSAMYLCASSLTEYGYTFGSGTRLTVV.

This chain joins TRBV7-2 and TRBJ1-1, with TRBD1 matching over 8 bases. V was clipped by 0 bases and J by 0 bases; unmatched bases: 12. Germline loops: CDR1 SGHTA, CDR2 FQGNSA. CDR3 length: 19 residues. As DNA, the CDR3 is TGTGCCAGCAGCTTAGCGAGGTGGAGGGCAGGGGGCATGAACACTGAAGCTTTCTTT. Protein: CASSLARWRAGGMNTEAFF.

This sequence joins TRBV7-2 and TRBJ1-3, with D maybe TRBD1 (5 bases). Trimming removed 5 bases from V and 4 bases from J, with 15 bases in between. The CDR3 totals 15 residues. Germline loops: CDR1 SGHTA, CDR2 FQGNSA. CDR3 nucleotides: TGTGCCAGCAGCACCTCAGGGTTATGGGGAAACACCATATATTTT. Translating it yields CASSTSGLWGNTIYF.

The chain links TRBV7-2 to TRBJ2-5; TRBD2 is a possible D gene (7 bases). Looked up from germline, CDR1 is SGHTA and CDR2 is FQGNSA. The germline V and J ends were trimmed by 5 bases and 2 bases, with 18 bases remaining between them. This CDR3 contains 16 residues. CDR3 sequence reads: CASSPQRGARQETQYF. CDR3 nucleotides: TGTGCCAGCAGCCCCCAACGGGGGGCGCGACAAGAGACCCAGTACTTC.

The chain has TRBV4-2 and TRBJ2-3; 8 nucleotides agree with TRBD2. In germline, CDR1 is LGHNA, CDR2 YNFKEQ. This CDR3 comprises 18 residues. The trim removed 3 bases at V and 3 bases at J, leaving 14 bases unmatched. The CDR3 nucleotides read TGTGCCAGCAGCCAGATGATGGGAGCGGGAGCCAAGACAGATACGCAGTATTTT. It translates to CASSQMMGAGAKTDTQYF.

The chain has TRBV29-1 and TRBJ1-2; D not resolved. CDR3 size: 12 residues. Germline V gene data show CDR1 as SQVTM and CDR2 as ANQGSEA. Trimming cost V 5 bases and J 4 bases, with 11 bases left between them. The CDR3 nucleotides read TGCAGCGTTTCGGGCACGATCTATGGCTACACCTTC. Translating gives CSVSGTIYGYTF.

This sequence joins TRBV6-2 or TRBV6-3 and TRBJ2-1; D gene ambiguous. CDR1 is MNHEY and CDR2 is SVGEGT in the germline V gene. The V and J ends lost 2 bases and 0 bases respectively, with 11 bases between them. This CDR3 is built from 16 residues. The DNA of the CDR3 is TGTGCCAGCAGTTACAGGGCAGCCCGCTCCTACAATGAGCAGTTCTTC. Encoded protein: CASSYRAARSYNEQFF.

The chain couples TRBV19 to TRBJ2-1; the D gene is possibly TRBD1 (5 bases). The CDR3 consists of 17 residues. The germline CDR1 and CDR2 sequences are LNHDA and SQIVND (reference sequence). Trimming took 3 bases from V and 7 from J, leaving 22 bases between them. CDR3 loop: CASSILRMWGRSNEQFF. The CDR3 DNA reads TGTGCCAGTAGTATCTTGAGGATGTGGGGCCGATCTAATGAGCAGTTCTTC.

In its sample, this clone was seen a few times. The chain is built from TRBV7-2 and TRBJ1-2; tentatively, D is TRBD1 (6 bases). Germline V gene lookup returns CDR1 SGHTA and CDR2 FQGNSA. The length of the CDR3 is 15 residues. With 5 bases removed from V and 5 bases from J, the gap between germline ends came to 18 bases. CDR3 loop: CASSANGGARYGYTF. The DNA for the CDR3 is TGTGCCAGCAGCGCCAATGGGGGGGCTAGGTATGGCTACACCTTC.

This sequence joins TRBV7-9 and TRBJ1-2; 9 bases line up with TRBD1. Germline V CDR1 and CDR2: SEHNR, FQNEAQ (reference sequence). The CDR3 loop spans 14 amino acids. The V and J ends lost 5 bases and 8 bases, in that order; junction bases with no gene match: 9. CDR3 residues: CASSPIGTGPGYTF. Here the CDR3 DNA reads TGTGCCAGCAGCCCGATCGGGACAGGGCCCGGCTACACCTTC.

This clone was seen more than once but under ten times. V is TRBV7-9 and J is TRBJ2-3, with D tentatively TRBD2 (6 bases). The CDR3 consists of 14 residues. V lost 2 bases and J 9 bases, leaving 15 bases between the germline ends. Germline CDR1 is SEHNR and CDR2 is FQNEAQ (reference sequence). As DNA, the CDR3 is TGTGCCAGCAGCTTAAGTCTGGGACTGGAAACGCAGTATTTT. Its translation: CASSLSLGLETQYF.

The chain links TRBV9 to TRBJ2-7; 10 bases fit TRBD1. V lost 3 bases and J lost 3; bases outside the gene matches: 21. Germline V gene lookup returns CDR1 SGDLS and CDR2 YYNGEE. The CDR3 is 20 residues long. The CDR3 region has the DNA TGTGCCAGCAGCGCCCGCGCGGGACAGGGGTTACCCGTCTCCCTCTACGAGCAGTACTTC. This encodes CASSARAGQGLPVSLYEQYF. Using reference TRBV9 and TRBJ2-7 for the parts outside the CDR3, the full variable domain is DSGVTQTPKHLITATGQRVTLRCSPRSGDLSVYWYQQSLDQGLQFLIQYYNGEERAKGNILERFSAQQFPDLHSELNLSSLELGDSALYFCASSARAGQGLPVSLYEQYFGPGTRLTVT.

This clone was observed once. V usage is TRBV18 and J usage is TRBJ1-5, with D unclear. The CDR3 covers 15 residues. V was cut by 2 bases and J by 16 bases, with 24 bases left in between. Germline CDR1 is KGHSH and CDR2 is LQKENI. Written as DNA, the CDR3 is TGTGCCAGCTCACCAGCGTCGGAGGGAATCGTTCGTCTACATTTT. Protein product: CASSPASEGIVRLHF.